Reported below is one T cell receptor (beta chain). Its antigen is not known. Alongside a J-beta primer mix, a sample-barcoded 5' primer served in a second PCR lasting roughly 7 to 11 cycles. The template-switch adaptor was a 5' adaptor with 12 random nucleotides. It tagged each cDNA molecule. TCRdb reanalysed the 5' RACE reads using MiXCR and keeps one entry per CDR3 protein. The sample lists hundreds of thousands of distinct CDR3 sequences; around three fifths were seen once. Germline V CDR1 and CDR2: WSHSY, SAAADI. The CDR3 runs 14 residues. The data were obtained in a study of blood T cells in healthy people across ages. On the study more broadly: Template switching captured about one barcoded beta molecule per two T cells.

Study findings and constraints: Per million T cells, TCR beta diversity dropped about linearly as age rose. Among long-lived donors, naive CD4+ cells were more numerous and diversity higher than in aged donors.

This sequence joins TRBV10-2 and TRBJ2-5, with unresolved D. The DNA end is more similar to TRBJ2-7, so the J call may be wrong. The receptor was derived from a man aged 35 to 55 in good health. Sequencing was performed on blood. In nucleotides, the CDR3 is TGCGCCAGCAGTGAGCTGGGCCAGTTCGACGAGCAGTACTTC. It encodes CASSELGQFDEQYF.